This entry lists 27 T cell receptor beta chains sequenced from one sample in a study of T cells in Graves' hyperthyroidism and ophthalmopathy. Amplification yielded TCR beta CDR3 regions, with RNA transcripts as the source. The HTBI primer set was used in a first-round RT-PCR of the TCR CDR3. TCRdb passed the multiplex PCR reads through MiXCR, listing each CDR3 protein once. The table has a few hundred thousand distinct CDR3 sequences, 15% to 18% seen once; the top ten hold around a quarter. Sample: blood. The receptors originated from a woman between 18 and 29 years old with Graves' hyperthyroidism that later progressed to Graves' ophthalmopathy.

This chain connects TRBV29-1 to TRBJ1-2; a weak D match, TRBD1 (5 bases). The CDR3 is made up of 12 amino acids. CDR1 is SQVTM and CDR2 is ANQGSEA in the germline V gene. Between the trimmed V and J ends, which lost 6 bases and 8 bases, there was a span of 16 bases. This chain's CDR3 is CSVNGGMGGYTF. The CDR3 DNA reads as TGCAGCGTGAATGGGGGTATGGGAGGCTACACCTTC.

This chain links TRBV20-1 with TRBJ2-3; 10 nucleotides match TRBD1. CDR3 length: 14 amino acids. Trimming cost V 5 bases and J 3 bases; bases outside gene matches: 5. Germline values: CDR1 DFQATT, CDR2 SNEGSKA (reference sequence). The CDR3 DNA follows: TGCAGTGCTTTAGACAGGGGGCGAACAGATACGCAGTATTTT. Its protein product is CSALDRGRTDTQYF.

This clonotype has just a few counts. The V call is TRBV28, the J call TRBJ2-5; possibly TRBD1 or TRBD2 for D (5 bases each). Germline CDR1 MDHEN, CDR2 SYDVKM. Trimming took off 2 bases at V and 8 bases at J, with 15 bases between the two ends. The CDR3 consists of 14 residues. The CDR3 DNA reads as TGTGCCAGCAGTTTAGTGGTCGGGACGCAAACCCAGTACTTC. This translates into CASSLVVGTQTQYF.

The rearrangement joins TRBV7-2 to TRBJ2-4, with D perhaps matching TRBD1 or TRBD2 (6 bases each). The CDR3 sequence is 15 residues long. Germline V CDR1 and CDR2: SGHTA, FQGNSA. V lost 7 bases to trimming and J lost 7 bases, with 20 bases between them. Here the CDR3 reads CASKLSRGDRNIQYF. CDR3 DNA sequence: TGTGCCAGCAAATTATCGAGGGGGGATAGGAACATTCAGTACTTC.

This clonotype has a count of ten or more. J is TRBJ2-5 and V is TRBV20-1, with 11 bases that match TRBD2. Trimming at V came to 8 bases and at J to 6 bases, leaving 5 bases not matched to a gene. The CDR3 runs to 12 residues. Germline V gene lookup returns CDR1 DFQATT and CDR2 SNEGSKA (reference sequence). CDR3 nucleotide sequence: TGCAGTCCGACTAGCGGGATAAAGACCCAGTACTTC. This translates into CSPTSGIKTQYF.

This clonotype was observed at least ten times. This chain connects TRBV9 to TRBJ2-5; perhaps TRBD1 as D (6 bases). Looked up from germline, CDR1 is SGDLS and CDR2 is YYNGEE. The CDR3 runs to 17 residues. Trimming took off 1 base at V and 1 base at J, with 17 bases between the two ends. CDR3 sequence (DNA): TGTGCCAGCAGCGTAACCCCCCGTCAAGGGGGCCAAGAGACCCAGTACTTC. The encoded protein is CASSVTPRQGGQETQYF.

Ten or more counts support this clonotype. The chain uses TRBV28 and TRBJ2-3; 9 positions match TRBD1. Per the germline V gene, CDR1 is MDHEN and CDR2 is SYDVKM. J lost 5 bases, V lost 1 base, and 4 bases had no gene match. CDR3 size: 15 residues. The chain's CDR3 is CASSLYRGREDTQYF. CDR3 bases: TGTGCCAGCAGTTTATACAGGGGGCGGGAAGATACGCAGTATTTT. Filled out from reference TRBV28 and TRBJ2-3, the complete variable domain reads DVKVTQSSRYLVKRTGEKVFLECVQDMDHENMFWYRQDPGLGLRLIYFSYDVKMKEKGDIPEGYSVSREKKERFSLILESASTNQTSMYLCASSLYRGREDTQYFGPGTRLTVL.

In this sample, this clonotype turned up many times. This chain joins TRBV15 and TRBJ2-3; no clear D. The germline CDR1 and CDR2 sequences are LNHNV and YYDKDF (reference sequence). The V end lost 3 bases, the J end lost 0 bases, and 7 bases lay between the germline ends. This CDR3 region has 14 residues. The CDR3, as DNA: TGTGCCACCAGCAGGACTGCTAGCACAGATACGCAGTATTTT. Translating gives CATSRTASTDTQYF.

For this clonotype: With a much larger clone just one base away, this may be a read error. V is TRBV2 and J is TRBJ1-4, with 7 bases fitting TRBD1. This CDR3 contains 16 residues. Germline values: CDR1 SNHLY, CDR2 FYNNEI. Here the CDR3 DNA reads TGTGTCAGCAGTGTGGATCCTCGCCAGGGGGGAGAAAAACTGTTTTTT. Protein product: CVSSVDPRQGGEKLFF.

For the CDR3, the DNA is TGTGCCAGCAGCCCCCGACAGTTTCCAGGGAAGACCCAGTACTTC. Protein product: CASSPRQFPGKTQYF. The V and J genes are TRBV5-6 and TRBJ2-5, with D possibly TRBD1 on 5 matching bases. The CDR3 sequence is 15 residues long. Trimming stripped 4 bases from V and 6 bases from J, with 19 bases between. Germline assignment: CDR1 SGHDT and CDR2 YYEEEE.

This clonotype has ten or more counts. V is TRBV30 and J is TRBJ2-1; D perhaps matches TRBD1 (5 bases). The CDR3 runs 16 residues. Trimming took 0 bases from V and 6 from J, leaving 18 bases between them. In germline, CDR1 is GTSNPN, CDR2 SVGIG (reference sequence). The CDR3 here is CAWSVILVAQGNEQFF. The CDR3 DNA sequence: TGTGCCTGGAGTGTAATTCTCGTCGCCCAGGGCAATGAGCAGTTCTTC.

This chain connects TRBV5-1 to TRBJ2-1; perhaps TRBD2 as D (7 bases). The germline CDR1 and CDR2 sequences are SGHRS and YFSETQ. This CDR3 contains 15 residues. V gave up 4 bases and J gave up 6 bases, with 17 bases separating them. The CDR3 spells CASSGGWAGVNEQFF. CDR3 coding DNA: TGCGCCAGCAGCGGGGGCTGGGCGGGGGTCAATGAGCAGTTCTTC. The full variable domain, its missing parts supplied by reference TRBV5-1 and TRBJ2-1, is KAGVTQTPRYLIKTRGQQVTLSCSPISGHRSVSWYQQTPGQGLQFLFEYFSETQRNKGNFPGRFSGRQFSNSRSEMNVSTLELGDSALYLCASSGGWAGVNEQFFGPGTRLTVL.

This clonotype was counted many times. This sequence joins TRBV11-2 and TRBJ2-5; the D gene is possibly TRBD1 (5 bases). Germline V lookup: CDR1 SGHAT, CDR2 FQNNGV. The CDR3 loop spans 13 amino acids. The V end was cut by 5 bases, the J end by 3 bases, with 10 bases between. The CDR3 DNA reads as TGTGCCAGCAGCCTAGGGGCCAAAGAGACCCAGTACTTC. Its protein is CASSLGAKETQYF.

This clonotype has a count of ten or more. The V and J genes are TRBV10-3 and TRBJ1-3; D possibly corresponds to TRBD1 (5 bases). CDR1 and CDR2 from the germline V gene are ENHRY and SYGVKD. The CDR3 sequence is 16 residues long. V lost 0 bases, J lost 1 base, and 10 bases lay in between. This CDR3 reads CAISESGHYSGNTIYF. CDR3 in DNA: TGTGCCATCAGTGAGTCCGGACACTATTCTGGAAACACCATATATTTT.

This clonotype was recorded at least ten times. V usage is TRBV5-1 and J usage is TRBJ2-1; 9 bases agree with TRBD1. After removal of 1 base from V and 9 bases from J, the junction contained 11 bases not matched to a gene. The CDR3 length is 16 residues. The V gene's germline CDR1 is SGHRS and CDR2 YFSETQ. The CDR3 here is CASSLSLGQGTGEQFF. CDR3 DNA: TGCGCCAGCAGCTTGAGTTTGGGACAGGGCACCGGTGAGCAGTTCTTC.

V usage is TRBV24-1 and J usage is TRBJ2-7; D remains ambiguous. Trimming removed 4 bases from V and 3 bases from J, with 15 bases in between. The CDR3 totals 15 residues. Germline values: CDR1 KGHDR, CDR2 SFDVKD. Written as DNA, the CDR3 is TGTGCCACCAGTGACCCCACAGCTACAGTCTACGAGCAGTACTTC. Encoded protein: CATSDPTATVYEQYF.

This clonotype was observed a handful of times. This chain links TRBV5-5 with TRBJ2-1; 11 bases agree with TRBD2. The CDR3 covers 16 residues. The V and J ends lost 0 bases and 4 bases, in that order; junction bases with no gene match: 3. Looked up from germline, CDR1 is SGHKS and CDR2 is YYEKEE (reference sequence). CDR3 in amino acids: CASSLEASGRYNEQFF. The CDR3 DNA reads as TGTGCCAGCAGCTTGGAGGCTAGCGGGAGGTACAATGAGCAGTTCTTC.

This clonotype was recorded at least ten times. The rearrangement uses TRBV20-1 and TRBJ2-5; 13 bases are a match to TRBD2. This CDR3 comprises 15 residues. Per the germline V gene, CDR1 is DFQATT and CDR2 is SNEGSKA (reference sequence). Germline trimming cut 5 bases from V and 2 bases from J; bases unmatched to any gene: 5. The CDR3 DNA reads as TGCAGTGCTTCCGGACTAGCGGGAGTTCAAGAGACCCAGTACTTC. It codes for CSASGLAGVQETQYF.

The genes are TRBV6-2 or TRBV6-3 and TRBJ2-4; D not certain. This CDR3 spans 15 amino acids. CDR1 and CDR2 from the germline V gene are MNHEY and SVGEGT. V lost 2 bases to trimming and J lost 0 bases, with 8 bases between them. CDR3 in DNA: TGTGCCAGCAGTTACGACTTTTTAGCCAAAAACATTCAGTACTTC. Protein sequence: CASSYDFLAKNIQYF.

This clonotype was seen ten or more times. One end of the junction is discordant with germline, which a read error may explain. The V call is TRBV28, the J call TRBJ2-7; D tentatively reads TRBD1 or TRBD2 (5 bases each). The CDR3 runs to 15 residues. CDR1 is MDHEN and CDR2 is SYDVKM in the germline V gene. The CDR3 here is CASSVSLKIGTEEYF. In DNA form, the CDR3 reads TGTGCCAGCAGTGTGTCACTTAAAATAGGGACCGAGGAGTACTTC.

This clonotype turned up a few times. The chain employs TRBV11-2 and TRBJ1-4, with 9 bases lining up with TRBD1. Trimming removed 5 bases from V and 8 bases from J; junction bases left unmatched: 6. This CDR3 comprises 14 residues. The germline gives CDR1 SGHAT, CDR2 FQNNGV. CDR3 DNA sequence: TGTGCCAGCAGCCTATGGACAGGGGCGGAAAAACTGTTTTTT. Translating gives CASSLWTGAEKLFF.

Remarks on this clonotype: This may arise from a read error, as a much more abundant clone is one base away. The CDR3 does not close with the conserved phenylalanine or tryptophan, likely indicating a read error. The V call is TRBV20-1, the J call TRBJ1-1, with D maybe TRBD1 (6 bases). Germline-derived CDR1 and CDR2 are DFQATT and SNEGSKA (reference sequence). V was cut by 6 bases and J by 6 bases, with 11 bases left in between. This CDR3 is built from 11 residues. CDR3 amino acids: CSANGGPEAFL. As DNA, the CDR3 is TGCAGTGCCAACGGGGGGCCTGAAGCTTTCCTT.

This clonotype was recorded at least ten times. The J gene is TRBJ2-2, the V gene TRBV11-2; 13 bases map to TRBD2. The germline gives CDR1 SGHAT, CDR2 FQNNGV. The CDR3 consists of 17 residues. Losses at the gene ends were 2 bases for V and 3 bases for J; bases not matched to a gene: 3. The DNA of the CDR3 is TGTGCCAGCAGCTTAACTAGCGGGAGGGGCGACACCGGGGAGCTGTTTTTT. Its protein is CASSLTSGRGDTGELFF.

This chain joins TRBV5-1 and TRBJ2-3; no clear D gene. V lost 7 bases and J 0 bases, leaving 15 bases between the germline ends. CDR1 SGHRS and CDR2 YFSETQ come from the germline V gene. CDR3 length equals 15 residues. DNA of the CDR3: TGCGCCAGCTCGGCTAGTGGTGTCAGCACAGATACGCAGTATTTT. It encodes CASSASGVSTDTQYF. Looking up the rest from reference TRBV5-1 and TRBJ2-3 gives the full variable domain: KAGVTQTPRYLIKTRGQQVTLSCSPISGHRSVSWYQQTPGQGLQFLFEYFSETQRNKGNFPGRFSGRQFSNSRSEMNVSTLELGDSALYLCASSASGVSTDTQYFGPGTRLTVL.

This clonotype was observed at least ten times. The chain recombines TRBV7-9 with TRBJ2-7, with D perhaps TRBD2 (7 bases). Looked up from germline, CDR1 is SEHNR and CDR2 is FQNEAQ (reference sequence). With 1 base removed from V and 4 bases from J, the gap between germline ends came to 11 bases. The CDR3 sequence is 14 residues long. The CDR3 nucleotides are TGTGCCAGCAGCTTAGACGGGGGGCCTTACGAGCAGTACTTC. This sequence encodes CASSLDGGPYEQYF.

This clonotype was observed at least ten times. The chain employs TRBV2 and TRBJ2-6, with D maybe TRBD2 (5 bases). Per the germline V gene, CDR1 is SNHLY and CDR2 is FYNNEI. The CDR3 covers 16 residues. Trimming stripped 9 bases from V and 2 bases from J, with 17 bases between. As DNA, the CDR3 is TGTGCCAGGGCAAACTCCGCGGGTACTGGGGCCAACGTCCTGACTTTC. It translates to CARANSAGTGANVLTF.

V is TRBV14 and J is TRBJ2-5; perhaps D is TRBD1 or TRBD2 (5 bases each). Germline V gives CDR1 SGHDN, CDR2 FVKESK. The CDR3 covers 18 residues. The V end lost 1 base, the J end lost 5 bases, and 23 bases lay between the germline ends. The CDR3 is CASSQGIQPGRPRETQYF. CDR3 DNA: TGTGCCAGCAGCCAAGGAATTCAACCGGGACGTCCGAGGGAGACCCAGTACTTC.